Listed below are T cell receptor beta chains from one sample, sequenced in a study of blood T cell repertoires in COVID-19. Data came from immunoSEQ multiplex PCR; TCRdb stores just in-frame clones and leaves some out. There are some 290,000 clones in the sample; around 86% occur only once, and less than 4.5% lies in the top ten. Source material: peripheral blood. These receptors were taken from a young man with active or convalescent COVID-19. The CDR3 runs from the conserved cysteine through the conserved F or W. Fields, in order: clone size, D gene, J gene, V gene, CDR3 DNA, CDR3 protein. D genes are given only for firm matches. Expanded clones get a size class; other rows say once, few or many, or leave the size out.

>.|TRBD2|TRBJ2-1|TRBV9
TGTGCCAGCAGCGTAGGATGGGCTAGCGGTTACAATGAGCAGTTCTTC
CASSVGWASGYNEQFF
>.|TRBD2|TRBJ2-3|TRBV16
TGTGCCAGCAGCCAATTGAATTCGGGACTAGCGGGGAAAGGGATGGATACGCAGTATTTT
CASSQLNSGLAGKGMDTQYF
>once|.|TRBJ1-4|TRBV11-2
TGTGCCAGCAGTCTTTTATCGGGCATGGGAGGGGTACATGAAAAACTGTTTTTT
CASSLLSGMGGVHEKLFF
>.|.|TRBJ2-7|TRBV5-1
TGCGCCAGCAGCTTGGACAGGGCCTCCGAGCAGTACTTC
CASSLDRASEQYF
>.|TRBD1|TRBJ1-5|TRBV6-5
TGTGCCAGCGCGGGACAGGGTGATAGGCAGCCCCAGCATTTT
CASAGQGDRQPQHF
>.|.|TRBJ2-7|TRBV5-1
TGCGCCAGCAGCCGGGACTCGACGTCCTACGAGCAGTACTTC
CASSRDSTSYEQYF
>few|.|TRBJ1-3|TRBV5-5
TGTGCCAGCAGCCTAGAGGGAAACACCATATATTTT
CASSLEGNTIYF
>.|.|TRBJ1-1|TRBV30
TGTGCCTGGAGCCCGGGGATCCAGAACACTGAAGCTTTCTTT
CAWSPGIQNTEAFF
>.|.|TRBJ1-4|TRBV2
TGTGCCAGCACTAAGGGGGTGTCTAATGAAAAACTGTTTTTT
CASTKGVSNEKLFF
>.|TRBD1|TRBJ1-6|TRBV30
TGTGCCTGGAGTCCACCTGACAGGGAGGATAATTCACCCCTCCACTTT
CAWSPPDREDNSPLHF
>few|.|TRBJ2-1|TRBV12-3/TRBV12-4
TGTGCCAGCAGTTCCCCGGTTGAGCAGTTCTTC
CASSSPVEQFF
>.|TRBD2|TRBJ2-7|TRBV24-1
TGTGCCACCAGTGACTCGGGACTACACTCAGAGCAGTACTTC
CATSDSGLHSEQYF
>.|TRBD1|TRBJ2-7|TRBV30
TGTGCCTGGAGTAGCGGACAGGGTTACGAGCAGTACTTC
CAWSSGQGYEQYF
>.|.|TRBJ1-1|TRBV3-1/TRBV3-2
TGTGCCAGCAGCCAAGATCGAGGCACGGTGTGGACTGAAGCTTTCTTT
CASSQDRGTVWTEAFF